The clone carrying this TCR beta chain appeared a few times. Its antigen is as yet unknown. From 5'RACE with constant-segment primers came TCR alpha and TCR beta cDNA libraries that carried sample barcodes and UMIs. TCRdb analysed the 5' RACE reads with MiXCR anew, one entry per CDR3 protein. The sample lists about 320,000 distinct CDR3 sequences; roughly an eighth were seen once. The CDR3 totals 16 residues. V was pared by 1 base and J by 0 bases, with 10 bases between. In germline, CDR1 is MGHRA, CDR2 YSYEKL. The data were taken from a study of T-cell memory formation after mild COVID-19. Whole-study findings and limits: Clones that got smaller from day 15 to 85 had even CD4/CD8, while clones growing later tipped toward CD4+. Detection of some responders pre-infection suggested pre-existing cross-reactive memory T cells participated. The second-wave clones peaking on day 37 were not confirmed as SARS-CoV-2-specific.

This clonotype was sampled from a man aged 18 to 35 who had mild COVID-19 (a few samples of this study predate the infection). Cell type and time point are not known. Sample: PBMCs or a T cell subset sorted from them (not recorded which). The rearrangement joins TRBV4-1 to TRBJ1-3; the D gene is possibly TRBD1 (5 bases). The DNA for the CDR3 is TGCGCCAGCAGCCAAGCTGGTAGGGGCTCTGGAAACACCATATATTTT. Translated, it gives CASSQAGRGSGNTIYF.